The rows below give T cell receptor beta chains drawn from one sample of a study of blood T cell repertoires in COVID-19. The table came from immunoSEQ multiplex PCR; TCRdb's copy has only in-frame clones and leaves some out. The sample consists of 65,000 to 90,000 clones, approximately 83% of them appearing once. Material for sequencing was peripheral blood. All receptors come from a human donor in a cohort sampled during active COVID-19. Each CDR3 is given with its conserved first and last residue. The D gene is left open where the match is weak. Part of the rows lack a size; the others show once, few, many or a class for expanded clones.

D gene: -; V gene: TRBV10-2; CDR3 length: 12; J gene: TRBJ1-6; clone size: few; CDR3 protein: CASSRVNSPLHF; CDR3 DNA: TGCGCCAGCTCGCGGGTTAATTCACCCCTCCACTTT
D gene: -; V gene: TRBV4-2; CDR3 length: 15; J gene: TRBJ2-7; clone size: many; CDR3 protein: CASSQGPGETYEQYF; CDR3 DNA: TGTGCCAGCAGCCAAGGTCCAGGGGAAACCTACGAGCAGTACTTC
D gene: -; V gene: TRBV6-6; CDR3 length: 16; J gene: TRBJ2-7; clone size: -; CDR3 protein: CASSYDSRLGSYEQYF; CDR3 DNA: TGTGCCAGCAGTTACGATTCCCGGCTAGGATCCTACGAGCAGTACTTC
D gene: TRBD2; V gene: TRBV7-9; CDR3 length: 15; J gene: TRBJ2-3; clone size: -; CDR3 protein: CASSRLAGSTDTQYF; CDR3 DNA: TGTGCCAGCAGCCGACTAGCGGGGAGCACAGATACGCAGTATTTT
D gene: TRBD2; V gene: TRBV4-3; CDR3 length: 16; J gene: TRBJ2-5; clone size: -; CDR3 protein: CASSQDRLAGEETQYF; CDR3 DNA: TGCGCCAGCAGCCAAGATAGACTAGCGGGGGAGGAGACCCAGTACTTC
D gene: -; V gene: TRBV14; CDR3 length: 13; J gene: TRBJ2-1; clone size: -; CDR3 protein: CASSPGIRGEQFF; CDR3 DNA: TGTGCCAGCAGCCCCGGAATCAGAGGTGAGCAGTTCTTC
D gene: TRBD2; V gene: TRBV28; CDR3 length: 16; J gene: TRBJ2-3; clone size: -; CDR3 protein: CASSLSGGQGTDTQYF; CDR3 DNA: TGTGCCAGCAGCCTTAGCGGGGGGCAGGGCACAGATACGCAGTATTTT
D gene: TRBD1; V gene: TRBV7-9; CDR3 length: 16; J gene: TRBJ1-5; clone size: -; CDR3 protein: CASSLGVDRGREPQHF; CDR3 DNA: TGTGCCAGCAGCTTAGGGGTGGACAGGGGGCGTGAGCCCCAGCATTTT
D gene: -; V gene: TRBV20-1; CDR3 length: 11; J gene: TRBJ2-1; clone size: -; CDR3 protein: CSASKNNEQFF; CDR3 DNA: TGCAGTGCTAGCAAAAACAATGAGCAGTTCTTC
D gene: TRBD2; V gene: TRBV9; CDR3 length: 15; J gene: TRBJ2-5; clone size: -; CDR3 protein: CASSVVGGATETQYF; CDR3 DNA: TGTGCCAGCAGCGTCGTCGGGGGGGCCACGGAGACCCAGTACTTC
D gene: -; V gene: TRBV5-6; CDR3 length: 16; J gene: TRBJ1-2; clone size: once; CDR3 protein: CASSLRHRAEDYGYTF; CDR3 DNA: TGTGCCAGCAGCCTACGTCACAGGGCGGAGGACTATGGCTACACCTTC
D gene: -; V gene: TRBV3-1/TRBV3-2; CDR3 length: 13; J gene: TRBJ1-5; clone size: -; CDR3 protein: CASSQGAQQPQHF; CDR3 DNA: TGTGCCAGCAGCCAAGGGGCCCAGCAGCCCCAGCATTTT
D gene: TRBD1; V gene: TRBV19; CDR3 length: 19; J gene: TRBJ2-6; clone size: -; CDR3 protein: CASSIASGRRGPGANVLTF; CDR3 DNA: TGTGCCAGTAGTATAGCCTCCGGCAGAAGGGGGCCTGGGGCCAACGTCCTGACTTTC
D gene: -; V gene: TRBV3-1/TRBV3-2; CDR3 length: 13; J gene: TRBJ1-4; clone size: -; CDR3 protein: CASSERGNEKLFF; CDR3 DNA: TGTGCCAGCAGCGAACGGGGTAATGAAAAACTGTTTTTT
D gene: -; V gene: TRBV7-8; CDR3 length: 13; J gene: TRBJ2-1; clone size: -; CDR3 protein: CASSLEEGREQFF; CDR3 DNA: TGTGCCAGCAGCTTAGAGGAGGGGCGTGAGCAGTTCTTC
D gene: -; V gene: TRBV25-1; CDR3 length: 14; J gene: TRBJ1-2; clone size: -; CDR3 protein: CARFSGLLNYGYTF; CDR3 DNA: TGTGCCAGGTTCAGCGGGTTATTAAACTATGGCTACACCTTC
D gene: TRBD2; V gene: TRBV27; CDR3 length: 15; J gene: TRBJ2-3; clone size: -; CDR3 protein: CASRTLAGGSDTQYF; CDR3 DNA: TGTGCCAGCAGAACATTAGCGGGGGGCTCAGATACGCAGTATTTT
D gene: -; V gene: TRBV6-1; CDR3 length: 16; J gene: TRBJ1-2; clone size: -; CDR3 protein: CASSEAPGHSNYGYTF; CDR3 DNA: TGTGCCAGCAGTGAAGCACCGGGACACTCTAACTATGGCTACACCTTC
D gene: -; V gene: TRBV6-1; CDR3 length: 15; J gene: TRBJ2-1; clone size: few; CDR3 protein: CASSEDSSSYNEQFF; CDR3 DNA: TGTGCCAGCAGTGAGGACAGTAGCTCCTACAATGAGCAGTTCTTC
D gene: -; V gene: TRBV4-1; CDR3 length: 14; J gene: TRBJ2-5; clone size: -; CDR3 protein: CASSLRQEQETQYF; CDR3 DNA: TGCGCCAGCAGCCTCCGACAGGAACAAGAGACCCAGTACTTC
D gene: -; V gene: TRBV9; CDR3 length: 15; J gene: TRBJ2-2; clone size: -; CDR3 protein: CASSPSRGWTGELFF; CDR3 DNA: TGTGCCAGCAGCCCCTCTAGGGGATGGACCGGGGAGCTGTTTTTT
D gene: -; V gene: TRBV19; CDR3 length: 16; J gene: TRBJ2-1; clone size: -; CDR3 protein: CASSFHLGQGSGEQFF; CDR3 DNA: TGTGCCAGTAGTTTTCATTTAGGGCAGGGGAGTGGGGAGCAGTTCTTC
D gene: -; V gene: TRBV15; CDR3 length: 13; J gene: TRBJ1-1; clone size: -; CDR3 protein: CATSRQLNTEAFF; CDR3 DNA: TGTGCCACCAGCCGACAGTTGAACACTGAAGCTTTCTTT
D gene: -; V gene: TRBV6-2/TRBV6-3; CDR3 length: 14; J gene: TRBJ2-5; clone size: few; CDR3 protein: CASSRAFLVETQYF; CDR3 DNA: TGTGCCAGCAGCCGAGCTTTCCTGGTAGAGACCCAGTACTTC
D gene: -; V gene: TRBV28; CDR3 length: 15; J gene: TRBJ1-3; clone size: once; CDR3 protein: CASIGQLSSGNTIYF; CDR3 DNA: TGTGCCAGCATAGGCCAACTATCCTCTGGAAACACCATATATTTT
D gene: -; V gene: TRBV19; CDR3 length: 13; J gene: TRBJ2-5; clone size: -; CDR3 protein: CASSITSQETQYF; CDR3 DNA: TGTGCCAGTAGTATAACTAGCCAAGAGACCCAGTACTTC